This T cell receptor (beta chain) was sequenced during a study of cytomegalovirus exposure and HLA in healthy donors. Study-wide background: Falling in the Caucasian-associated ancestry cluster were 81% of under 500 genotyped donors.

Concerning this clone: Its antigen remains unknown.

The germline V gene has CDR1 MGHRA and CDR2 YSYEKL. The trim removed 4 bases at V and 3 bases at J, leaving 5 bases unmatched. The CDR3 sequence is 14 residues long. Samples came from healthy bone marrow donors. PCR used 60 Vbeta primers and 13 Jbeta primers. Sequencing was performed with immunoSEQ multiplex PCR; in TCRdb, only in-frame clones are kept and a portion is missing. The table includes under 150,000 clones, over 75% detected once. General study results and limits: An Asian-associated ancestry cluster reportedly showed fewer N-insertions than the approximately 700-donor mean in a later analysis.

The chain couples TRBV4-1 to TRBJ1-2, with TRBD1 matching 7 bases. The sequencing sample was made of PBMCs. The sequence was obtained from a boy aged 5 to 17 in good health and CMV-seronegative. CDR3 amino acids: CASSRTGVDYGYTF. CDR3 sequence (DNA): TGCGCCAGCAGCCGAACAGGGGTCGACTATGGCTACACCTTC.